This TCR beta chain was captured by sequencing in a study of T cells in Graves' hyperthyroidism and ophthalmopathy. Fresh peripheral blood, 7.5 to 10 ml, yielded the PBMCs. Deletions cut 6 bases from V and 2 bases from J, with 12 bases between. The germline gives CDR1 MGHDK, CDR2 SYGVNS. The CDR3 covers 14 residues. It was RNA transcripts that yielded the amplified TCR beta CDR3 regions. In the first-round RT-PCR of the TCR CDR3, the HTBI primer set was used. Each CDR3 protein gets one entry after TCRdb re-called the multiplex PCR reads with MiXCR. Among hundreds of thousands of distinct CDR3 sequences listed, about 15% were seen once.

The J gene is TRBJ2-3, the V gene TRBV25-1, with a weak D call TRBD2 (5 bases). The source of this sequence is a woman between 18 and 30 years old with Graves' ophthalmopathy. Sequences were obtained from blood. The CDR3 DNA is TGTGCCAGCAGCCAGGACTTCTCCACAGATACGCAGTATTTT. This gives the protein CASSQDFSTDTQYF.